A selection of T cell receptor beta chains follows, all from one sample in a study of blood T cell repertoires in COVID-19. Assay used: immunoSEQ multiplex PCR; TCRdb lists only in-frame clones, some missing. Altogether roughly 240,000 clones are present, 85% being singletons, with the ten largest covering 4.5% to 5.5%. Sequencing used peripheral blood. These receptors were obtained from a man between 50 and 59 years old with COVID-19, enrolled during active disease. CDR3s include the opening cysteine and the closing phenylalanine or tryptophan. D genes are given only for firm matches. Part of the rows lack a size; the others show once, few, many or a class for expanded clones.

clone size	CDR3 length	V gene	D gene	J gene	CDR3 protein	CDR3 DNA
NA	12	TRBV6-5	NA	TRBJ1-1	CASSTVNTEAFF	TGTGCCAGCAGTACTGTGAACACTGAAGCTTTCTTT
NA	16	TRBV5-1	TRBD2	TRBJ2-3	CASSLVVAGGTDTQYF	TGCGCCAGCAGCTTGGTTGTCGCGGGGGGGACAGATACGCAGTATTTT
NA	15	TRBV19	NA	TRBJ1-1	CASSLPQGKHGVAFF	TGTGCCAGTAGTCTTCCACAGGGTAAGCACGGGGTTGCTTTCTTT
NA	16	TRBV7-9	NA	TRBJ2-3	CASSLARGGRTDTQYF	TGTGCCAGCAGCTTAGCTCGGGGAGGCCGCACAGATACGCAGTATTTT
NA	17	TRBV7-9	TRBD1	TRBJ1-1	CASSPRGITGGYTEAFF	TGTGCCAGCAGCCCCAGGGGAATAACAGGGGGCTACACTGAAGCTTTCTTT
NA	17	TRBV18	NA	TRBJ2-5	CASSPPTGEAPEGAQYF	TGTGCCAGCTCACCACCGACTGGGGAGGCCCCCGAAGGGGCCCAGTACTTC
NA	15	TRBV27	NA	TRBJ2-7	CASSFGPLDPYEQYF	TGTGCCAGCAGTTTTGGGCCACTTGACCCGTACGAGCAGTACTTC
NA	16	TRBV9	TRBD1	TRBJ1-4	CASSAKPGGTNEKLFF	TGTGCCAGCAGCGCCAAGCCAGGGGGCACTAATGAAAAACTGTTTTTT
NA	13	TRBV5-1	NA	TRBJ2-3	CASSLQGTHTQYF	TGCGCCAGCAGCTTACAGGGTACGCATACGCAGTATTTT
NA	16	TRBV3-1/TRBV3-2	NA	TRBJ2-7	CASSQDSSGFSYEQYF	TGTGCCAGCAGCCAAGACTCGTCCGGGTTCTCCTACGAGCAGTACTTC
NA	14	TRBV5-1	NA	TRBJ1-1	CASSFQAFNTEAFF	TGCGCCAGCAGCTTTCAGGCATTTAACACTGAAGCTTTCTTT
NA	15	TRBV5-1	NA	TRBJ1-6	CASSTGGRHNSPLHF	TGCGCCAGCAGCACCGGGGGAAGGCATAATTCACCCCTCCACTTT
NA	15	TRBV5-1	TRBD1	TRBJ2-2	CASSAGGAFTGELFF	TGCGCCAGCAGCGCAGGGGGCGCCTTCACCGGGGAGCTGTTTTTT
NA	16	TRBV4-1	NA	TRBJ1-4	CASSQDWVAREAKLFF	TGCGCCAGCAGCCAAGATTGGGTGGCCAGGGAGGCAAAACTGTTTTTT
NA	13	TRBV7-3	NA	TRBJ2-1	CASSLTSFNEQFF	TGTGCCAGCAGCTTAACTAGTTTCAATGAGCAGTTCTTC
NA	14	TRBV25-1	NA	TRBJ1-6	CASSDPRRNSPLHF	TGTGCCAGCAGTGATCCCCGGCGGAATTCACCCCTCCACTTT
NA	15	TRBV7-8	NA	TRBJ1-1	CASSPRGGMNTEAFF	TGTGCCAGCAGCCCGCGAGGAGGGATGAACACTGAAGCTTTCTTT
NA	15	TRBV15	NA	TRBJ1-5	CATSREADSNQPQHF	TGTGCCACCAGCAGAGAGGCAGATAGCAATCAGCCCCAGCATTTT
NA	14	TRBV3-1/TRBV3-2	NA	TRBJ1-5	CASSLGTANQPQHF	TGTGCCAGCAGCCTCGGGACTGCCAATCAGCCCCAGCATTTT
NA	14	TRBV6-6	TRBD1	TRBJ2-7	CAAATGQGAVEQYF	TGTGCCGCGGCCACGGGACAGGGGGCGGTCGAGCAGTACTTC
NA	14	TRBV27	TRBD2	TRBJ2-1	CASKKRGGNNEQFF	TGTGCCAGCAAAAAGCGGGGGGGCAACAATGAGCAGTTCTTC
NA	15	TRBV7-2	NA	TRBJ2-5	CASSLESAGAETQYF	TGTGCCAGCAGCTTAGAATCGGCAGGGGCCGAGACCCAGTACTTC
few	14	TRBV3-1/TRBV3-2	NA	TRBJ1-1	CASSQRRMNTEAFF	TGTGCCAGCAGCCAAAGGAGAATGAACACTGAAGCTTTCTTT
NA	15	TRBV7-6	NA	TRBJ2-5	CASSLEQGIGETQYF	TGTGCCAGCAGCTTAGAGCAGGGGATAGGAGAGACCCAGTACTTC
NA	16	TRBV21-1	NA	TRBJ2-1	CASSPTGGQTHNEQFF	TGTGCCAGCAGTCCTACAGGGGGCCAAACCCACAATGAGCAGTTCTTC
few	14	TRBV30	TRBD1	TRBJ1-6	CAWRIQGLRSPLHF	TGTGCCTGGAGGATACAGGGGTTACGATCACCCCTCCACTTT
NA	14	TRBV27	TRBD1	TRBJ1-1	CASRKPGQISEAFF	TGTGCCAGCAGGAAACCGGGACAGATTTCTGAAGCTTTCTTT
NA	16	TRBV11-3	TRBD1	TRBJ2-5	CASSLGGTGGRETQYF	TGTGCCAGCAGCTTAGGTGGGACAGGAGGGAGAGAGACCCAGTACTTC
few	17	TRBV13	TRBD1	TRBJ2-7	CASSSRFVTGDPYEQYF	TGTGCCAGCAGCTCCCGCTTCGTGACAGGGGATCCCTACGAGCAGTACTTC
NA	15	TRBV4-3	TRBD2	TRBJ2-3	CASSQDTGGMNTQYF	TGCGCCAGCAGCCAAGATACGGGGGGGATGAATACGCAGTATTTT
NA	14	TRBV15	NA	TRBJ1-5	CATSSLRGREPQHF	TGTGCCACCAGCAGCCTCAGGGGCCGCGAGCCCCAGCATTTT
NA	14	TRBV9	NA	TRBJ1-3	CASSVDGVGNTIYF	TGTGCCAGCAGCGTAGACGGGGTTGGAAACACCATATATTTT
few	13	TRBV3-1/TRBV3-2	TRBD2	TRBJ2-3	CASSQDPAGAQYF	TGTGCCAGCAGCCAAGATCCAGCGGGGGCGCAGTATTTT
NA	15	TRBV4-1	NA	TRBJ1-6	CARRPGQGYNSPLHF	TGCGCCAGAAGACCGGGACAAGGCTATAATTCACCCCTCCACTTT
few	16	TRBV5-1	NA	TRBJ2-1	CASTPVGRTPYNEQFF	TGCGCCAGCACCCCAGTTGGTCGGACTCCCTACAATGAGCAGTTCTTC
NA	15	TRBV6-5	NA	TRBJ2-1	CASRYEGVTYNEQFF	TGTGCCAGCAGGTACGAGGGGGTTACCTACAATGAGCAGTTCTTC
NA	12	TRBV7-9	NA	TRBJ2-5	CASSAGAETQYF	TGTGCCAGCAGCGCCGGTGCGGAGACCCAGTACTTC
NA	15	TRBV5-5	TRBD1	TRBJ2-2	CASRQGAWDTGELFF	TGTGCCAGCCGTCAGGGGGCTTGGGACACCGGGGAGCTGTTTTTT
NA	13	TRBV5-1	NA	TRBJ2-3	CASSQEVGDTQYF	TGCGCCAGCAGCCAGGAAGTGGGAGATACGCAGTATTTT